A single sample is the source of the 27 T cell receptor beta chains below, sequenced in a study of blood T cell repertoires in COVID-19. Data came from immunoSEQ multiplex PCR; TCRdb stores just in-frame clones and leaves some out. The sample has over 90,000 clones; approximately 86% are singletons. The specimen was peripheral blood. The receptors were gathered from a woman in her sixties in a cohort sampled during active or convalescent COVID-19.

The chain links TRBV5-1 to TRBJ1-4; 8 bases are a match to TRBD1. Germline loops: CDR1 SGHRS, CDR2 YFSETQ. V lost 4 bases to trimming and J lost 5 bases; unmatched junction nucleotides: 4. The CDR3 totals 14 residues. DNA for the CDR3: TGCGCCAGCAGCGCCAGACAGGGGAATGAAAAACTGTTTTTT. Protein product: CASSARQGNEKLFF.

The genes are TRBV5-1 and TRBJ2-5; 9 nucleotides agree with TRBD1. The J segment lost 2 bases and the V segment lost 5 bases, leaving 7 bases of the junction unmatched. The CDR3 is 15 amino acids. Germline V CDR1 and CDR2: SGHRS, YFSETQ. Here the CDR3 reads CASSRGQGPQETQYF. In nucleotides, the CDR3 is TGCGCCAGCAGTCGTGGACAGGGGCCGCAAGAGACCCAGTACTTC.

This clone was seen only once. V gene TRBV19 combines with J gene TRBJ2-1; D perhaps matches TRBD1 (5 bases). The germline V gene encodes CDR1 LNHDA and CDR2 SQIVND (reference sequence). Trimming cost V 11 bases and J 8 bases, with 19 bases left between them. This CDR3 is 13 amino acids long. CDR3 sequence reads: CASKVGVSDEQFF. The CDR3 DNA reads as TGTGCCTCCAAGGTAGGGGTCAGCGATGAGCAGTTCTTC.

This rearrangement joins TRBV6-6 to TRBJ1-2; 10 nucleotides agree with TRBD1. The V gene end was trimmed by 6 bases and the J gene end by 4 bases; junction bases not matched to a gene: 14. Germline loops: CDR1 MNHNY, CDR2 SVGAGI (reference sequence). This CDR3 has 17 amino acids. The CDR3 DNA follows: TGTGCCAGCAGCCGAACCAATTCCGGGACAGGGGTCTATGGCTACACCTTC. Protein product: CASSRTNSGTGVYGYTF.

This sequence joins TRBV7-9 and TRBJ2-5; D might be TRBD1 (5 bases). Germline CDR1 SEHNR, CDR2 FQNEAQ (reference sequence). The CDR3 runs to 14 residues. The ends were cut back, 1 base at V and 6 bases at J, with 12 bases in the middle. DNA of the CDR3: TGTGCCAGCAGCTTAGAGCAGGGTGGAAAGACCCAGTACTTC. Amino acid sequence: CASSLEQGGKTQYF.

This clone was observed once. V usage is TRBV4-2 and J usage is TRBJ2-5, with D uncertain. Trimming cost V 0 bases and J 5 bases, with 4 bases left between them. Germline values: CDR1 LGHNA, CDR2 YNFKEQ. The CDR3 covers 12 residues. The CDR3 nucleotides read TGTGCCAGCAGCCAAGATCTTGAGACCCAGTACTTC. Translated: CASSQDLETQYF.

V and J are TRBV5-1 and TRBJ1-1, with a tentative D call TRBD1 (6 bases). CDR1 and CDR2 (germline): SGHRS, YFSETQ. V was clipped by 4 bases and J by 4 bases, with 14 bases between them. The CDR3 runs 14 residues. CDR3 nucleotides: TGCGCCAGCAGCCTCACAGGGATGGGCACTGAAGCTTTCTTT. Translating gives CASSLTGMGTEAFF.

CDR3 sequence reads: CASSPSGNEQYF. The DNA for the CDR3 is TGTGCCAGCAGTCCCTCGGGAAACGAGCAGTACTTC. This chain connects TRBV12-3 or TRBV12-4 to TRBJ2-7; tentative D call: TRBD2 (5 bases). The germline V and J ends were trimmed by 5 bases and 5 bases, with 10 bases remaining between them. This CDR3 region has 12 residues.

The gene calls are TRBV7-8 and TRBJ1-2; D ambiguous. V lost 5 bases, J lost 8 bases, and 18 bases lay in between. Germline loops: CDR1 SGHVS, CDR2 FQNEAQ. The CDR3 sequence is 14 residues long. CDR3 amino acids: CASSPGQGRLGYTF. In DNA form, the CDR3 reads TGTGCCAGCAGCCCAGGCCAAGGTCGGCTCGGCTACACCTTC.

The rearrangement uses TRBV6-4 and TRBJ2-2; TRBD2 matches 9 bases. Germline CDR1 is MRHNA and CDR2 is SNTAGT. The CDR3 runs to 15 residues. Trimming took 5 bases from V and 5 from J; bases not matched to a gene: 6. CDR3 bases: TGTGCCAGCAGTTCAGCGGGAGGAGGGACCGGGGAGCTGTTTTTT. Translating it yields CASSSAGGGTGELFF.

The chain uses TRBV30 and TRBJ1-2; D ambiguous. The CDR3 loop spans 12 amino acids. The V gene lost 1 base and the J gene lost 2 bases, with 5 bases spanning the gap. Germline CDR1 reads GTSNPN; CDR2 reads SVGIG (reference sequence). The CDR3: CAWSGGNYGYTF. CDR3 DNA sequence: TGTGCCTGGAGTGGAGGAAACTATGGCTACACCTTC.

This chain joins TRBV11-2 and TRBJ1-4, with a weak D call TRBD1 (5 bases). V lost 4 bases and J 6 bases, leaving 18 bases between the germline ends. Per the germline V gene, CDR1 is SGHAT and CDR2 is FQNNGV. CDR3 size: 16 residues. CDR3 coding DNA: TGTGCCAGCAGCTCCAGAAAGGGCAGGGAGGATGAAAAACTGTTTTTT. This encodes CASSSRKGREDEKLFF.

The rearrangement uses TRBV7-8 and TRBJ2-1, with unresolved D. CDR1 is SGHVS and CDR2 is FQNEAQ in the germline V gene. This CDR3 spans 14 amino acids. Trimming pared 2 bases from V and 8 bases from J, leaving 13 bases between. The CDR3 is CASSLYLLIHEQFF. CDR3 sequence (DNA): TGTGCCAGCAGCTTATACCTACTAATCCATGAGCAGTTCTTC.

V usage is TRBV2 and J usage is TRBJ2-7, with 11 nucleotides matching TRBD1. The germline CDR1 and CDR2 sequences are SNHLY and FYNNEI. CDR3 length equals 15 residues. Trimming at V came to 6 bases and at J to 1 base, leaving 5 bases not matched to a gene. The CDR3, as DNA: TGTGCCAGCAGCCGGGACAGGGGGAGATCCTACGAGCAGTACTTC. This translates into CASSRDRGRSYEQYF. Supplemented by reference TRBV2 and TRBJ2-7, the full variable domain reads EPEVTQTPSHQVTQMGQEVILRCVPISNHLYFYWYRQILGQKVEFLVSFYNNEISEKSEIFDDQFSVERPDGSNFTLKIRSTKLEDSAMYFCASSRDRGRSYEQYFGPGTRLTVT.

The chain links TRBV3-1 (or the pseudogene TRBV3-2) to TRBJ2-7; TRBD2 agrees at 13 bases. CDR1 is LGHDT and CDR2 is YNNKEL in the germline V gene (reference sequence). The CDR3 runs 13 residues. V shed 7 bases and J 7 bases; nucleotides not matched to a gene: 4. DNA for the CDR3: TGTGCCAGCAAAGGACTAGCGGGAGAAGAGCAGTACTTC. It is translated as CASKGLAGEEQYF.

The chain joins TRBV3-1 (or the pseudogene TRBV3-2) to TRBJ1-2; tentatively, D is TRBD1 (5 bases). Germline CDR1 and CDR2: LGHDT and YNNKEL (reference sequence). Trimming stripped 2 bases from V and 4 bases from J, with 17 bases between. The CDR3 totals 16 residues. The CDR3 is CASSQQGLVPLYGYTF. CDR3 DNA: TGTGCCAGCAGCCAACAGGGCCTAGTGCCGCTCTATGGCTACACCTTC.

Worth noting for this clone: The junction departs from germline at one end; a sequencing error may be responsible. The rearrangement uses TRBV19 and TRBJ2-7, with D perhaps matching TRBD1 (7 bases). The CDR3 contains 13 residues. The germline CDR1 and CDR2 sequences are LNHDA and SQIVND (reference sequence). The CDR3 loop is CASSLRQGLPANF. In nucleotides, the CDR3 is TGTGCCAGTAGTCTGCGACAGGGACTCCCGGCCAACTTC.

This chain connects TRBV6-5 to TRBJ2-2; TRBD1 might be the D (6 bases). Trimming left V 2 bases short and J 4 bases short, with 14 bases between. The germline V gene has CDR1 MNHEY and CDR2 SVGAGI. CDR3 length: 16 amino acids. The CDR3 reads CASSYIGGVGTGELFF. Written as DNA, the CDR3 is TGTGCCAGCAGTTACATAGGGGGAGTAGGCACCGGGGAGCTGTTTTTT.

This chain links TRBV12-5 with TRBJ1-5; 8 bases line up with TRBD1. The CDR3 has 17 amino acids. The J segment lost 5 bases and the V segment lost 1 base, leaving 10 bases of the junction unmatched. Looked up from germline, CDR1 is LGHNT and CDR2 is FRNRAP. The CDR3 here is CASGLARQGLYDQPQHF. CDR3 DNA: TGTGCTAGTGGTTTGGCGAGACAGGGGCTATATGATCAGCCCCAGCATTTT.

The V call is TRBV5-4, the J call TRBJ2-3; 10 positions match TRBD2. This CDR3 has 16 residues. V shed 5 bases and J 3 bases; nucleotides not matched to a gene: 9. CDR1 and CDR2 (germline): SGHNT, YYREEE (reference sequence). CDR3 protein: CASRGGLAKGTDTQYF. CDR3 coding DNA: TGTGCCAGCAGGGGGGGACTAGCGAAGGGGACAGATACGCAGTATTTT.

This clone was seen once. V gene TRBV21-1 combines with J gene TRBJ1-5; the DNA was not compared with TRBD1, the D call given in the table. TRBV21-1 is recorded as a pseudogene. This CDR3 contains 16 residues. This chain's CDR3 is CASSRFKDREGQPQHF. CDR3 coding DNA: TGTGCCAGCAGCAGATTCAAGGACAGGGAGGGCCAGCCCCAGCATTTT.

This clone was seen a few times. CDR3 sequence (DNA): TGCAGCGTTGGTGGGACACAGACTTTGAACACTGAAGCTTTCTTT. Amino acid sequence: CSVGGTQTLNTEAFF. This chain joins TRBV29-1 and TRBJ1-1; possibly TRBD1 for D (6 bases). This CDR3 is 15 amino acids long. Germline-derived CDR1 and CDR2 are SQVTM and ANQGSEA. V lost 4 bases and J 0 bases, leaving 15 bases between the germline ends.

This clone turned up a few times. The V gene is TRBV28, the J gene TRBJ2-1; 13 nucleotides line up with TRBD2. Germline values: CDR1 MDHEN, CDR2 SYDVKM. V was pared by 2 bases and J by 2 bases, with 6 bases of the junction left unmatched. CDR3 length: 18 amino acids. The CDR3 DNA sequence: TGTGCCAGCAGTTTAGTCGTCGGGACTAGCGGGACCTACAATGAGCAGTTCTTC. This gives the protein CASSLVVGTSGTYNEQFF.

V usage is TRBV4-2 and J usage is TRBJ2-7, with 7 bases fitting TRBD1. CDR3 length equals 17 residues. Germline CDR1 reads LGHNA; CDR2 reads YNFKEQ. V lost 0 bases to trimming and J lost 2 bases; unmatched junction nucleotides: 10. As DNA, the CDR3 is TGTGCCAGCAGCCAAGATATGGAACAGGGGATGGCCTACGAGCAGTACTTC. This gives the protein CASSQDMEQGMAYEQYF.

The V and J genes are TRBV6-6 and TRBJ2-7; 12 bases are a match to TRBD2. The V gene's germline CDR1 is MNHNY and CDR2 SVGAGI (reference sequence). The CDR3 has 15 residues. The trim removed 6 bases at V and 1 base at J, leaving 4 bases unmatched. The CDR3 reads CASRLTSGRSYEQYF. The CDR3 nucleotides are TGTGCCAGCAGATTAACTAGCGGGAGGTCCTACGAGCAGTACTTC.

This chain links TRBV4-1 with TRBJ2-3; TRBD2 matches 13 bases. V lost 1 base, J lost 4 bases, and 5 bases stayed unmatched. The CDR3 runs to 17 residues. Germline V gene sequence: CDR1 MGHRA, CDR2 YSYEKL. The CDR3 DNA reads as TGCGCCAGCAGCCAAGCGACTGGACTAGCGGGAGCAGATACGCAGTATTTT. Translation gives CASSQATGLAGADTQYF.

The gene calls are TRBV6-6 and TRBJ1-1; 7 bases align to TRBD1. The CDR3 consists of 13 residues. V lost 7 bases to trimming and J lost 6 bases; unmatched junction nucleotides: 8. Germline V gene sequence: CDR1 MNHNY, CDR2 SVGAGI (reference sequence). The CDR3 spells CASTLTGAAEAFF. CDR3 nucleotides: TGTGCCAGCACCTTAACAGGGGCGGCTGAAGCTTTCTTT.